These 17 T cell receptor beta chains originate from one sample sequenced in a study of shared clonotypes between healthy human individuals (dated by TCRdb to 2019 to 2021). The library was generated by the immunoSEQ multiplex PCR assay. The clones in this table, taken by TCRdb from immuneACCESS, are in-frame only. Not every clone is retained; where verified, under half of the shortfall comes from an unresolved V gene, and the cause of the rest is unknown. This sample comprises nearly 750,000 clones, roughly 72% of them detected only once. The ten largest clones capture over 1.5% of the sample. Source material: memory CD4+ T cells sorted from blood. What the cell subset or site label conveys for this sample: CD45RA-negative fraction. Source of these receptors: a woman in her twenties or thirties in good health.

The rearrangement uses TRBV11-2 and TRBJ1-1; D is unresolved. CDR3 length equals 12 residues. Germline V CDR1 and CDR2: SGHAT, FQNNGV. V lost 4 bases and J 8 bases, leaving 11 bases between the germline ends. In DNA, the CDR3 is TGTGCCAGCAGCTCGGACCGAGCCGAAGCTTTCTTT. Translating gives CASSSDRAEAFF. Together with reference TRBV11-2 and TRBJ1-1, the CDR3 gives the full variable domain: EAGVAQSPRYKIIEKRQSVAFWCNPISGHATLYWYQQILGQGPKLLIQFQNNGVVDDSQLPKDRFSAERLKGVDSTLKIQPAKLEDSAVYLCASSSDRAEAFFGQGTRLTVV.

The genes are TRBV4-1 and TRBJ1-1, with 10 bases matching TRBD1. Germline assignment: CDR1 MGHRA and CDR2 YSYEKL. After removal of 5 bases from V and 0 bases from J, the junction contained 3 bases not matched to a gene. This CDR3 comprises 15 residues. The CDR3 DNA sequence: TGCGCCAGCAGCAAGGGGACAGGGGTGAACACTGAAGCTTTCTTT. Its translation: CASSKGTGVNTEAFF.

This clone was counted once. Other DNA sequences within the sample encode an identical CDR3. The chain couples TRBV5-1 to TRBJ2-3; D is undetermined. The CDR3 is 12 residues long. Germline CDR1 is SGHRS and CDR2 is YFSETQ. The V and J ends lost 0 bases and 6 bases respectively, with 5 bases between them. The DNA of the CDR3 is TGCGCCAGCAGCTTGGGGTCCGATACGCAGTATTTT. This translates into CASSLGSDTQYF.

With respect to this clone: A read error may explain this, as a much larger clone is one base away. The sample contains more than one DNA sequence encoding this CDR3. The CDR3, as DNA: TGTGCCAGCAGTGAATTGGATTATGGCTACACCTTC. Amino acids: CASSELDYGYTF. J is TRBJ1-2 and V is TRBV6-1; D gene unclear. Germline CDR1 and CDR2: MNHNS and SASEGT. Deletions cut 2 bases from V and 5 bases from J, with 6 bases between. This CDR3 spans 12 amino acids.

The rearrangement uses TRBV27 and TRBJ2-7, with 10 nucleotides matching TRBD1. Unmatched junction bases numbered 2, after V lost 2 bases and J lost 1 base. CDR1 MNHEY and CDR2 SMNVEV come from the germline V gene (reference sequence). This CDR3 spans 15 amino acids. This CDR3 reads CASSLVGQGSYEQYF. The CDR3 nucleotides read TGTGCCAGCAGTTTAGTGGGACAGGGGTCCTACGAGCAGTACTTC.

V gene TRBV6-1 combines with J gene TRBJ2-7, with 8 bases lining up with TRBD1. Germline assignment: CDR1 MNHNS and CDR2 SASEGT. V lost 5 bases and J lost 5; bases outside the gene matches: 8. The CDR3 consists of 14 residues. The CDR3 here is CASSRGQGIDEQYF. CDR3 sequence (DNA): TGTGCCAGCAGTCGCGGACAGGGCATTGACGAGCAGTACTTC.

CDR3 sequence: CASSAWGVAEAGNNEQFF. The DNA for the CDR3 is TGTGCCAGCAGCGCGTGGGGGGTCGCGGAGGCGGGGAACAATGAGCAGTTCTTC. The rearrangement joins TRBV5-6 to TRBJ2-1; D may be TRBD2 (6 bases). The germline gives CDR1 SGHDT, CDR2 YYEEEE. V was trimmed by 4 bases and J by 5 bases, leaving 25 bases between them. The CDR3 has 18 amino acids.

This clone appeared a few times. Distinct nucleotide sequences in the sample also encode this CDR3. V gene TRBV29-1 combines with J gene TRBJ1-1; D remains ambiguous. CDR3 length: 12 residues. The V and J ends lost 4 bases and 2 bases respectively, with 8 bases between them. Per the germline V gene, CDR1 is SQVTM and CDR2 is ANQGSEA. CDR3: CSVGHRNTEAFF. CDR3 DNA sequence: TGCAGCGTTGGACACCGAAACACTGAAGCTTTCTTT.

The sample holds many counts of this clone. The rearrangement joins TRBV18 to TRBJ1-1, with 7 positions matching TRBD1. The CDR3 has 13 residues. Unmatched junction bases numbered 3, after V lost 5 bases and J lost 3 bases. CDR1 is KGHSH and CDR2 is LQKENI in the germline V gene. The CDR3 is CASSSGQHTEAFF. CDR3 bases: TGTGCCAGCTCATCGGGACAGCACACTGAAGCTTTCTTT.

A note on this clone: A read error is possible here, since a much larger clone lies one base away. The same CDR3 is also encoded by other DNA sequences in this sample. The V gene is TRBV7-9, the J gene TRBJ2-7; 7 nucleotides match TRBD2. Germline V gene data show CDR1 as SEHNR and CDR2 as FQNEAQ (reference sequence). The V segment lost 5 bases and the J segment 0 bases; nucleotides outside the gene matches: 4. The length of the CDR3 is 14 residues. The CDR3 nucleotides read TGTGCCAGCAGCCCCCAGCGGGACTCCTACGAGCAGTACTTC. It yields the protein CASSPQRDSYEQYF.

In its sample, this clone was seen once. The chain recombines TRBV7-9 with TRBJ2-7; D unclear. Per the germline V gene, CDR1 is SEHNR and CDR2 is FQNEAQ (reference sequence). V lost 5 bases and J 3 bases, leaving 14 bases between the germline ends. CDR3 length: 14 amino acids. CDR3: CASSQQGSVYEQYF. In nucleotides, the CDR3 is TGTGCCAGCAGCCAGCAAGGTTCGGTCTACGAGCAGTACTTC.

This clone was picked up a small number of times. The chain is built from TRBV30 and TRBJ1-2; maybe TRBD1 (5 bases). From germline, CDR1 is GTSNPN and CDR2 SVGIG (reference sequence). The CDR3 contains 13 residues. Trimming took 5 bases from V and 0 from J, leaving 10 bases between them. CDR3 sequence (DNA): TGTGCCTGGGAGCCCAGGGCTAACTATGGCTACACCTTC. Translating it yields CAWEPRANYGYTF. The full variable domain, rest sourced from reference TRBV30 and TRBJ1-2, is SQTIHQWPATLVQPVGSPLSLECTVEGTSNPNLYWYRQAAGRGLQLLFYSVGIGQISSEVPQNLSASRPQDRQFILSSKKLLLSDSGFYLCAWEPRANYGYTFGSGTRLTVV.

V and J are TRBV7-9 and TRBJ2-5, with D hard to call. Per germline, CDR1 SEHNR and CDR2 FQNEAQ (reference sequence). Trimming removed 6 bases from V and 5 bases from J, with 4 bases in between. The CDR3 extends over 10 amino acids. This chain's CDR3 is CASRPETQYF. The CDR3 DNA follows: TGTGCCAGCAGACCGGAGACCCAGTACTTC.

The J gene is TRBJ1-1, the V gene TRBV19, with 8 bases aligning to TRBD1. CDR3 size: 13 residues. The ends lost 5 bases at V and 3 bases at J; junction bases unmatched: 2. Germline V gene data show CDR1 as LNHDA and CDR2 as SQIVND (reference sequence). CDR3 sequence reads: CASSGQGYTEAFF. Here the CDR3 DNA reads TGTGCCAGTAGTGGACAGGGATACACTGAAGCTTTCTTT.

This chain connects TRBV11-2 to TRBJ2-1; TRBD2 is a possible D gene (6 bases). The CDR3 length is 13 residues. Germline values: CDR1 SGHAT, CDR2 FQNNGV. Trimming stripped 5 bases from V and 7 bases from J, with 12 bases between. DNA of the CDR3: TGTGCCAGCAGCCCATCCCTAGCGAATGAGCAGTTCTTC. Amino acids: CASSPSLANEQFF.

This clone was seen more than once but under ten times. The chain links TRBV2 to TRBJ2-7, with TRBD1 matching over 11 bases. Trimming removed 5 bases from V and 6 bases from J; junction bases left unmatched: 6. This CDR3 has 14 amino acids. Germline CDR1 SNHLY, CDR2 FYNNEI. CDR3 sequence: CASSRTGGSPEQYF. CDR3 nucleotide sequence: TGTGCCAGCAGTCGGACAGGGGGCTCTCCCGAGCAGTACTTC.

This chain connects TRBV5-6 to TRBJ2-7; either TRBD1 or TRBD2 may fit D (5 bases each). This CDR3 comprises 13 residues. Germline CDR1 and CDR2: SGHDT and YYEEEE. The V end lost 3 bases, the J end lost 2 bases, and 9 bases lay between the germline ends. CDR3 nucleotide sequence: TGTGCCAGCAGCTCGGGACCGGCCTACGAGCAGTACTTC. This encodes CASSSGPAYEQYF.